This TCR beta chain was observed in a study of shared clonotypes between healthy human individuals. Study results and limitations: Across a handful of donors, naive CD4 shared approximately 4.5%, naive CD8 over 3%, memory CD4 about 2.4%, memory CD8 0.4% to 0.5%.

Selected positively for CCR7 and CD45RO-negative, naive CD8 cells excluded terminally differentiated effector memory CD45RA+ cells. This clone was detected a few times. The antigen is undetermined. Each cell subset's genomic DNA was divided evenly among several immunoSEQ plates. Using immunoSEQ multiplex PCR, the repertoire was profiled, and TCRdb retains in-frame clones only, with some absent. The repertoire includes about 600,000 clones, just under 97% of them detected once, and roughly 0.1% sits in the top ten. Sequenced input: naive CD8+ T cells sorted from blood. The TCR was taken from a woman aged 30 to 39 in good health.

In DNA, the CDR3 is TGTGCCAGCAGCCCTAACACTGAAGCTTTCTTT. Translation: CASSPNTEAFF. The chain uses TRBV11-2 and TRBJ1-1; D call uncertain. Trimming shortened V by 5 bases and J by 2 bases, and 3 bases separated the two germline ends. This CDR3 is 11 amino acids long. CDR1 is SGHAT and CDR2 is FQNNGV in the germline V gene.